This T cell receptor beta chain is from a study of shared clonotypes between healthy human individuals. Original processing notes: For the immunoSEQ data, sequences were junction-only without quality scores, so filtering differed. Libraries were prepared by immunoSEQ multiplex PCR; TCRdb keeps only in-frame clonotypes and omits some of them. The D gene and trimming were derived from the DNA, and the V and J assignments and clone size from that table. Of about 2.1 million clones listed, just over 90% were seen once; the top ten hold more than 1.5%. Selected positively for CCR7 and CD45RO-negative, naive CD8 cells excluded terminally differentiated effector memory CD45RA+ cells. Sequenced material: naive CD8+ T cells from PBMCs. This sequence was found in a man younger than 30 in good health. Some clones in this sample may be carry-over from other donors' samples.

This CDR3 reads CASSMDGGASEKLFF. The CDR3 DNA reads as TGTGCCAGTAGTATGGATGGGGGGGCGAGCGAAAAACTGTTTTTT. V gene TRBV19 combines with J gene TRBJ1-4, with D perhaps matching TRBD1 (6 bases). V lost 3 bases and J lost 8, with 16 bases in between. CDR1 is LNHDA and CDR2 is SQIVND in the germline V gene (reference sequence). This CDR3 spans 15 amino acids.